These T cell receptor beta chains were read from a single sample in a study of blood T cell repertoires in COVID-19. TCRdb keeps only in-frame clones here, not all; method: immunoSEQ multiplex PCR. This table has under 95,000 clones, 90% to 95% appearing once. The sequenced sample consisted of peripheral blood. The receptors derive from a man aged 45-65 years with COVID-19, enrolled during active disease. Both conserved end residues are part of each CDR3. D genes are given only for firm matches.

d_call	v_call	j_call	cdr3_aa
NA	TRBV7-2	TRBJ1-3	CASSLVLSSGNTIYF
NA	TRBV7-9	TRBJ1-2	CASSLGGQGGGYTF
NA	TRBV5-1	TRBJ2-1	CASSLRDSGVDNEQFF
TRBD1	TRBV18	TRBJ1-3	CASSPTGQSLDTIYF
TRBD2	TRBV10-2	TRBJ2-1	CASSRLAGSYNEQFF
TRBD1	TRBV6-1	TRBJ2-7	CASSEEDRGGNYEQYF
TRBD2	TRBV13	TRBJ2-3	CASLRVSGTSTDTQYF
TRBD1	TRBV30	TRBJ1-1	CAWSGGQVGEAFF
NA	TRBV6-6	TRBJ1-3	CASSSARGSGNTIYF
NA	TRBV4-2	TRBJ1-5	CASSQVGGESQPQHF
TRBD1	TRBV12-3/TRBV12-4	TRBJ2-5	CASSSGQGKAQYF